This passage covers 9 T cell receptor beta chains from one sample sequenced in a study of cytomegalovirus exposure and HLA in healthy donors. PCR was performed using 60 Vbeta and 13 Jbeta primers. Produced via immunoSEQ multiplex PCR; TCRdb's table is partial and in-frame only. The sample includes about 43,000 clones, roughly 51% of them seen just once. The sequencing sample was made of PBMCs. The receptors here all came from a man in his 60s in good health and CMV-seronegative.

The table lists this clone with a few counts. The V and J genes are TRBV5-4 and TRBJ2-3; maybe TRBD2 (6 bases). V was trimmed by 0 bases and J by 0 bases, leaving 11 bases between them. The germline CDR1 and CDR2 sequences are SGHNT and YYREEE (reference sequence). CDR3 length equals 16 residues. This CDR3 is CASSLAGVRSTDTQYF. The CDR3 DNA sequence: TGTGCCAGCAGCTTGGCGGGAGTGCGTAGCACAGATACGCAGTATTTT.

The V call is TRBV7-2, the J call TRBJ2-7; 8 bases are shared with TRBD2. Trimming took 3 bases from V and 6 from J; bases not matched to a gene: 7. This CDR3 is built from 14 residues. Germline-derived CDR1 and CDR2 are SGHTA and FQGNSA. The CDR3 spells CASSLTGRVGEQYF. The CDR3 DNA sequence: TGTGCCAGCAGCTTGACCGGGAGGGTGGGCGAGCAGTACTTC.

This clone was detected only a few times. The rearrangement joins TRBV6-6 to TRBJ1-1; D not certain. With 5 bases removed from V and 3 bases from J, the gap between germline ends came to 13 bases. Germline CDR1 MNHNY, CDR2 SVGAGI (reference sequence). The CDR3 is 14 residues long. CDR3 bases: TGTGCCAGCAGTACCACGGGGAAGGACACTGAAGCTTTCTTT. Its translation: CASSTTGKDTEAFF.

This clone has more than one count but fewer than ten. The chain combines TRBV4-1 with TRBJ2-2, with D possibly matching TRBD2 (5 bases). V was clipped by 6 bases and J by 5 bases, with 13 bases between them. Germline CDR1 reads MGHRA; CDR2 reads YSYEKL. The length of the CDR3 is 14 residues. The CDR3 region has the DNA TGCGCCAGCAGGACTATTTTAGGTACCGGGGAGCTGTTTTTT. Protein product: CASRTILGTGELFF.

The chain uses TRBV5-1 and TRBJ2-7, with 8 bases identical to TRBD2. In germline, CDR1 is SGHRS, CDR2 YFSETQ. With V trimmed by 4 bases and J by 4 bases, 13 bases remained unmatched. This CDR3 is 16 amino acids long. This CDR3 is CASSPTSAKPPYEQYF. CDR3 nucleotide sequence: TGCGCCAGCAGCCCGACTAGCGCCAAGCCCCCATACGAGCAGTACTTC.

The CDR3 protein is CSARGSETQYF. The CDR3 bases are TGCAGTGCCCGCGGGTCGGAGACCCAGTACTTC. The chain combines TRBV20-1 with TRBJ2-5; D possibly corresponds to TRBD2 (5 bases). The CDR3 totals 11 residues. The germline CDR1 and CDR2 sequences are DFQATT and SNEGSKA (reference sequence). The germline V and J ends were trimmed by 6 bases and 5 bases, with 10 bases remaining between them.

The chain has TRBV5-6 and TRBJ2-1; TRBD2 aligns across 7 bases. Trimming cost V 4 bases and J 6 bases; bases outside gene matches: 10. Germline lookup yields CDR1 SGHDT and CDR2 YYEEEE. The CDR3 loop spans 15 amino acids. The CDR3 DNA reads TGTGCCAGCAGCCGATTAGCGGGCCCGGCCAATGAGCAGTTCTTC. Protein: CASSRLAGPANEQFF. Using reference TRBV5-6 and TRBJ2-1 for the parts outside the CDR3, the full variable domain is DAGVTQSPTHLIKTRGQQVTLRCSPKSGHDTVSWYQQALGQGPQFIFQYYEEEERQRGNFPDRFSGHQFPNYSSELNVNALLLGDSALYLCASSRLAGPANEQFFGPGTRLTVL.

This clone was observed a few times. The CDR3 nucleotides are TGTGCCACCAGCAGAGAGCCCGGGGGGGACCAGGCGCAGTATTTT. Encoded protein: CATSREPGGDQAQYF. This chain joins TRBV15 and TRBJ2-3, with 8 positions matching TRBD2. From germline, CDR1 is LNHNV and CDR2 YYDKDF (reference sequence). The V and J ends lost 0 bases and 10 bases, in that order; junction bases with no gene match: 9. The CDR3 contains 15 residues.

This clone was detected a few times. This chain joins TRBV28 and TRBJ1-2; tentatively, D is TRBD1 (5 bases). Germline values: CDR1 MDHEN, CDR2 SYDVKM. This CDR3 is 14 amino acids long. V was trimmed by 7 bases and J by 5 bases, leaving 17 bases between them. For the CDR3, the DNA is TGTGCCAGCAACCCTTTTGGGGCTAGGTATGGCTACACCTTC. This encodes CASNPFGARYGYTF.